These 29 T cell receptor beta chains came from one sample sequenced in a study of neoadjuvant anti-PD-1 for oral cavity cancer (dated by TCRdb to the early 2020s). Library method: the immunoSEQ multiplex PCR assay. TCRdb limited this immuneACCESS table to in-frame rearrangements with V and J called. A share of clones is missing; checked studies link under half to unresolved V genes, and the rest is unexplained. The sample table contains just under 70,000 clones; only one count was recorded for roughly 84% of them. Roughly 3.5% of the sample comes from the top ten. Interpreted using the paper, the time point label stands for: after neoadjuvant nivolumab, at surgical resection. Sequencing used PBMCs, obtained after nivolumab (anti-PD-1) treatment. The origin of the receptors is a person between 35 and 79 years old with oral cavity squamous cell carcinoma.

The chain links TRBV5-1 to TRBJ1-2; TRBD1 matches 8 bases. The V and J ends lost 3 bases and 7 bases, in that order; junction bases with no gene match: 5. The CDR3 runs to 13 residues. Looked up from germline, CDR1 is SGHRS and CDR2 is YFSETQ. Written as DNA, the CDR3 is TGCGCCAGCAGCTGGGGGACAGGTAGTGGCTACACCTTC. Translated: CASSWGTGSGYTF.

This clone was seen only once. V gene TRBV18 combines with J gene TRBJ1-1; D uncertain. Germline V CDR1 and CDR2: KGHSH, LQKENI. This CDR3 comprises 11 residues. V was pared by 6 bases and J by 2 bases, with 4 bases between. For the CDR3, the DNA is TGTGCCAGCTCGCCAAACACTGAAGCTTTCTTT. Protein product: CASSPNTEAFF.

The rearrangement uses TRBV2 and TRBJ1-4; possibly TRBD1 for D (5 bases). The CDR3 has 14 amino acids. Trimming removed 6 bases at V and 7 bases at J, with 15 bases between. The germline gives CDR1 SNHLY, CDR2 FYNNEI. The CDR3 DNA sequence: TGTGCCAGCAGGATCGGGTCCCAGGGTGAAAAACTGTTTTTT. Translation: CASRIGSQGEKLFF.

This sequence joins TRBV10-2 and TRBJ2-7; 7 nucleotides agree with TRBD1. Germline loops: CDR1 WSHSY, CDR2 SAAADI. With 6 bases clipped from V and 4 bases from J, the junction kept 3 bases outside the gene matches. The CDR3 consists of 12 residues. The CDR3 DNA reads as TGCGCCAGCAGCCACAGGGGTTACGAGCAGTACTTC. It encodes CASSHRGYEQYF.

The sample holds a few counts of this clone. The chain combines TRBV9 with TRBJ1-1; 8 bases line up with TRBD1. The CDR3 covers 14 residues. Germline-derived CDR1 and CDR2 are SGDLS and YYNGEE. Trimming at V came to 3 bases and at J to 5 bases, leaving 6 bases not matched to a gene. This CDR3 is CASSAETGATEAFF. CDR3 DNA: TGTGCCAGCAGCGCCGAGACAGGGGCGACTGAAGCTTTCTTT. Full variable domain (rest looked up from reference TRBV9 and TRBJ1-1): DSGVTQTPKHLITATGQRVTLRCSPRSGDLSVYWYQQSLDQGLQFLIQYYNGEERAKGNILERFSAQQFPDLHSELNLSSLELGDSALYFCASSAETGATEAFFGQGTRLTVV.

V usage is TRBV28 and J usage is TRBJ2-7; D assignment may be TRBD1 or TRBD2 (5 bases each). The CDR3 consists of 15 residues. From germline, CDR1 is MDHEN and CDR2 SYDVKM. Trimming cost V 8 bases and J 0 bases, with 17 bases left between them. The CDR3 DNA is TGTGCCAGCCAAGGCCTGGCAGGGAGCTCCTACGAGCAGTACTTC. Its translation is CASQGLAGSSYEQYF.

The rearrangement joins TRBV10-3 to TRBJ2-7; the match to TRBD2 covers 8 bases. Germline CDR1 is ENHRY and CDR2 is SYGVKD. J lost 4 bases, V lost 6 bases, and 5 bases had no gene match. This CDR3 has 13 residues. The CDR3 sequence: CAIRGLGRYEQYF. The DNA for the CDR3 is TGTGCCATCAGGGGACTAGGACGGTACGAGCAGTACTTC.

J is TRBJ1-2 and V is TRBV6-5; TRBD1 is a possible D gene (5 bases). Trimming took 0 bases from V and 5 from J, leaving 7 bases between them. CDR3 length: 13 residues. CDR1 is MNHEY and CDR2 is SVGAGI in the germline V gene. The CDR3 region is CASSYSAGYGYTF. The CDR3 DNA is TGTGCCAGCAGTTACTCGGCAGGGTATGGCTACACCTTC.

This clone was seen a few times. V gene TRBV2 combines with J gene TRBJ2-7; TRBD2 is a possible D gene (5 bases). V gave up 4 bases and J gave up 5 bases, with 12 bases separating them. Germline V gives CDR1 SNHLY, CDR2 FYNNEI. The length of the CDR3 is 13 residues. The CDR3 loop reads CASSGESLHEQYF. CDR3 sequence (DNA): TGTGCCAGCAGTGGGGAGTCGCTGCACGAGCAGTACTTC.

The chain employs TRBV5-1 and TRBJ2-1, with D maybe TRBD2 (6 bases). In germline, CDR1 is SGHRS, CDR2 YFSETQ. The V and J ends lost 0 bases and 5 bases respectively, with 12 bases between them. The CDR3 is 15 amino acids. CDR3 nucleotides: TGCGCCAGCAGCTTGGGCGGGAAGGACGACAATGAGCAGTTCTTC. Encoded protein: CASSLGGKDDNEQFF.

This rearrangement joins TRBV6-5 to TRBJ1-5; 8 bases are a match to TRBD1. The CDR3 totals 16 residues. Germline V lookup: CDR1 MNHEY, CDR2 SVGAGI. Losses at the gene ends were 0 bases for V and 5 bases for J; bases not matched to a gene: 6. In DNA, the CDR3 is TGTGCCAGCAGTTACTCGGGGACAGGAGTAGATCAGCCCCAGCATTTT. It translates to CASSYSGTGVDQPQHF.

This clone was picked up one time. The V call is TRBV19, the J call TRBJ1-1; TRBD1 aligns across 8 bases. The CDR3 runs to 14 residues. The junction had 2 bases not matched to a gene; V was cut back by 3 bases and J by 2 bases. CDR1 and CDR2 (germline): LNHDA, SQIVND (reference sequence). DNA for the CDR3: TGTGCCAGTAGTATGGGACAGGTAAACACTGAAGCTTTCTTT. It translates to CASSMGQVNTEAFF.

CDR3 residues: CASSGGRVETQYF. In DNA, the CDR3 is TGTGCCAGTAGTGGTGGGAGAGTCGAGACCCAGTACTTC. The chain is built from TRBV19 and TRBJ2-5; perhaps TRBD2 as D (5 bases). V was pared by 5 bases and J by 5 bases, with 12 bases between. Germline V gives CDR1 LNHDA, CDR2 SQIVND (reference sequence). This CDR3 has 13 residues.

The CDR3 DNA reads TGTGCCAGCAGTTTGAGGTGGGGACAGGGCCGTCAGCCCCAGCATTTT. Translation: CASSLRWGQGRQPQHF. The genes are TRBV28 and TRBJ1-5, with TRBD1 identical over 9 bases. The CDR3 covers 16 residues. V was pared by 3 bases and J by 6 bases, with 9 bases of the junction left unmatched. Germline loops: CDR1 MDHEN, CDR2 SYDVKM.

In nucleotides, the CDR3 is TGCGCCAGCAGTCCACCCGGGGGGGGCGGGTTAAATGAGCAGTTCTTC. Encoded protein: CASSPPGGGGLNEQFF. The chain combines TRBV5-1 with TRBJ2-1, with 8 bases fitting TRBD2. The germline V gene has CDR1 SGHRS and CDR2 YFSETQ. This CDR3 spans 16 amino acids. V dropped 5 bases and J dropped 7; count of bases not matched to a gene: 14.

The rearrangement uses TRBV29-1 and TRBJ2-7; no clear D. This CDR3 spans 12 amino acids. Germline values: CDR1 SQVTM, CDR2 ANQGSEA. The ends were cut back, 4 bases at V and 5 bases at J, with 12 bases in the middle. The CDR3 bases are TGCAGCGTTGTAGAGGCGCCTAACGAGCAGTACTTC. Translation: CSVVEAPNEQYF.

This rearrangement joins TRBV28 to TRBJ2-7, with 7 bases lining up with TRBD1. The V and J ends lost 4 bases and 3 bases, in that order; junction bases with no gene match: 6. Germline V gene sequence: CDR1 MDHEN, CDR2 SYDVKM. This CDR3 region has 14 residues. In nucleotides, the CDR3 is TGTGCCAGCAGTTCACAGGGGATCGGCTACGAGCAGTACTTC. It specifies CASSSQGIGYEQYF.

The chain links TRBV5-1 to TRBJ2-3; TRBD1 aligns across 10 bases. The germline gives CDR1 SGHRS, CDR2 YFSETQ. J was trimmed by 5 bases and V by 4 bases; bases with no gene match: 7. The CDR3 spans 15 residues. In nucleotides, the CDR3 is TGCGCCAGCAGCCGGGACAGGGGAGGAGGAGATACGCAGTATTTT. It encodes CASSRDRGGGDTQYF.

The CDR3 bases are TGTGCCAGCAGTTACTCGTCTACGGGAGGCTCCTACGAGCAGTACTTC. Encoded protein: CASSYSSTGGSYEQYF. This chain uses TRBV6-5 with TRBJ2-7, with 7 bases lining up with TRBD2. This CDR3 has 16 residues. The germline V gene encodes CDR1 MNHEY and CDR2 SVGAGI. J was trimmed by 0 bases and V by 0 bases; bases with no gene match: 5.

This clone was picked up one time. The CDR3, as DNA: TGTGCCACCAGCAGAGATAGCAGGGCTGGCTACACCTTC. Translated, it gives CATSRDSRAGYTF. The chain employs TRBV15 and TRBJ1-2; D possibly corresponds to TRBD1 (5 bases). The V end was cut by 0 bases, the J end by 7 bases, with 9 bases between. Germline loops: CDR1 LNHNV, CDR2 YYDKDF (reference sequence). The CDR3 runs 13 residues. Full variable domain (rest looked up from reference TRBV15 and TRBJ1-2): DAMVIQNPRYQVTQFGKPVTLSCSQTLNHNVMYWYQQKSSQAPKLLFHYYDKDFNNEADTPDNFQSRRPNTSFCFLDIRSPGLGDTAMYLCATSRDSRAGYTFGSGTRLTVV.

V gene TRBV15 combines with J gene TRBJ2-5; 11 bases map to TRBD2. The V gene's germline CDR1 is LNHNV and CDR2 YYDKDF (reference sequence). J was trimmed by 4 bases and V by 3 bases; bases with no gene match: 7. CDR3 length: 16 amino acids. The chain's CDR3 is CATSSTSGRWGETQYF. In DNA form, the CDR3 reads TGTGCCACCAGCAGCACTAGCGGGAGATGGGGAGAGACCCAGTACTTC.

In DNA form, the CDR3 reads TGTGCCTGGAGCGGGGGCGGGGGTACTGAAGCTTTCTTT. Translation: CAWSGGGGTEAFF. This chain connects TRBV30 to TRBJ1-1; D possibly corresponds to TRBD1 (6 bases). CDR3 size: 13 residues. CDR1 GTSNPN and CDR2 SVGIG come from the germline V gene (reference sequence). V shed 3 bases and J shed 5 bases, with 13 bases lying between them.

The rearrangement links TRBV28 to TRBJ1-4; no definite D call. This CDR3 is built from 12 residues. V lost 3 bases, J lost 7 bases, and 6 bases lay in between. CDR1 is MDHEN, CDR2 SYDVKM, per germline. The CDR3 region has the DNA TGTGCCAGCAGTTTTTTCACTGAAAAACTGTTTTTT. Amino acids: CASSFFTEKLFF.

Sample share makes this clone medium-sized. The V gene is TRBV29-1, the J gene TRBJ1-2; the D gene is possibly TRBD1 (5 bases). The germline V gene encodes CDR1 SQVTM and CDR2 ANQGSEA. V was pared by 3 bases and J by 8 bases, with 16 bases between. The CDR3 runs to 13 residues. DNA for the CDR3: TGCAGCGTTGACCAAGGGGCCCCCGAGGGCTACACCTTC. Translating gives CSVDQGAPEGYTF.

This clone was detected only once. V usage is TRBV19 and J usage is TRBJ2-7, with 13 positions matching TRBD2. In germline, CDR1 is LNHDA, CDR2 SQIVND (reference sequence). Trimming removed 11 bases from V and 0 bases from J; junction bases left unmatched: 4. The CDR3 runs to 14 residues. The CDR3 here is CASRTSGSSYEQYF. Written as DNA, the CDR3 is TGTGCCTCGCGGACTAGCGGGAGCTCCTACGAGCAGTACTTC.

The J gene is TRBJ2-5, the V gene TRBV2; TRBD2 is a possible D gene (5 bases). Trimming left V 5 bases short and J 0 bases short, with 13 bases between. CDR1 and CDR2 (germline): SNHLY, FYNNEI. The CDR3 spans 15 residues. CDR3 loop: CASSHGKLYQETQYF. Written as DNA, the CDR3 is TGTGCCAGCAGTCACGGGAAACTTTACCAAGAGACCCAGTACTTC.

The chain links TRBV28 to TRBJ1-5; D gene unclear. The CDR3 length is 14 residues. V was clipped by 2 bases and J by 5 bases, with 10 bases between them. In germline, CDR1 is MDHEN, CDR2 SYDVKM. CDR3 loop: CASSLRTAYQPQHF. In DNA, the CDR3 is TGTGCCAGCAGTTTAAGGACGGCATATCAGCCCCAGCATTTT.

This clone was counted between two and nine times. V gene TRBV5-1 combines with J gene TRBJ2-3; tentative D call: TRBD1 (7 bases). Trimming removed 0 bases at V and 5 bases at J, with 16 bases between. The germline V gene encodes CDR1 SGHRS and CDR2 YFSETQ. CDR3 length: 16 residues. The CDR3 protein is CASSLAVRQGGDTQYF. The CDR3 DNA reads as TGCGCCAGCAGCTTGGCCGTGAGACAGGGAGGAGATACGCAGTATTTT.

The chain employs TRBV10-2 and TRBJ2-7; 7 bases map to TRBD2. The CDR3 is 14 residues long. Losses at the gene ends were 7 bases for V and 2 bases for J; bases not matched to a gene: 8. CDR1 is WSHSY and CDR2 is SAAADI in the germline V gene. CDR3 loop: CASNWGGATYEQYF. In nucleotides, the CDR3 is TGCGCCAGCAATTGGGGAGGGGCAACCTACGAGCAGTACTTC.